This T cell receptor (beta chain) is from a study of T cells in Graves' hyperthyroidism and ophthalmopathy. The CDR3 sequence is 14 residues long. Trimming removed 4 bases from V and 9 bases from J, with 19 bases in between. Germline V gives CDR1 LGHDT, CDR2 YNNKEL (reference sequence). Amplified TCR beta CDR3 regions derived from RNA transcripts. The primer set for the first-round RT-PCR of the TCR CDR3 was HTBI. TCRdb reprocessed the multiplex PCR reads via MiXCR and lists one record per CDR3 protein. Here the sample spans some 350,000 distinct CDR3 sequences, approximately 20% being singletons. This clonotype was observed a few times.

V is TRBV3-1 and J is TRBJ2-7; D ambiguous. Source material: blood. The receptor was isolated from a young woman with Graves' hyperthyroidism. This CDR3 is CASSPRYRSTGQYF. DNA of the CDR3: TGTGCCAGCAGCCCTAGATATAGATCGACGGGGCAGTACTTC.